Reported below is one T cell receptor (beta chain). This clone was observed a few times. Its recognized antigen is unknown. No clone much larger than this one lies a single base away; base qualities are absent. This sample was taken from a study of cytomegalovirus exposure and HLA in healthy donors (dated by TCRdb to the late 2010s). Study-wide context: An earlier analysis of roughly 610 of the donors reported approximately 300 Gb of sequence data and 95 million to 140 million unique TCR beta sequences obtained from around 180 million T cells. Roughly 310 gigabases of sequencing data and approximately 85 million unique TCR sequences were included in an early release covering several hundred HLA-typed donors. Of the approximately 400 genotyped donors, 81% fell in the genetic ancestry cluster associated with self-reported Caucasian donors. The study aimed to test whether signatures of past pathogen exposure could be identified by cataloging public T cell receptors. The T cell repertoires of several hundred subjects were profiled by immunosequencing and related to cytomegalovirus serostatus. In addition to the first cohort of around 670 subjects, a separate validation cohort of 130 or so different subjects was used. To predict cytomegalovirus infection status, the study combined high-throughput TCR immunosequencing, statistical association of individual TCRs with disease status, and machine learning. To study patterns of TCR occurrence, a later analysis re-analyzed previously published TCR beta repertoires from around 660 donors and added high-resolution HLA genotyping. Rather than using new phenotypic data, the later analysis identified candidate immune exposures from TCR beta sequences and from how often those sequences occurred across donors. An earlier analysis of approximately 640 of the donors applied high-throughput TCR beta sequencing to assess whether each TCR beta V gene segment acted as functional or pseudogenic. Alongside the repertoire data, information on donor age, sex, ethnicity and CMV serostatus was compiled. In a later genetic analysis, genome-wide SNP genotypes for about three fifths of the roughly 670 donors were used, and that subset was treated as a discovery cohort. Every repertoire in the discovery cohort had been generated on one and the same sequencing platform. Both class I and class II loci were covered by HLA typing, at four-digit resolution. The number of typed donors differed by locus: 629-630 for A, B, C, DRB1 and DQB1; 500 to 550 for DQA1; around 580 for DPA1; and approximately 450 for DPB1. Roughly 5 DR-DQ haplotypes were treated as single units for association and clustering because of strong linkage in the cohort. Among 398 genotyped donors of the cohort, an average of approximately 230,000 unique TCR beta nucleotide sequences were sequenced per donor, roughly 20% of them non-productive. The research as a whole found: Most TCR sequences were observed very rarely across donors, whereas some public TCRs were present in many individuals. Cytomegalovirus status was reported to be diagnosed by the classifier with high specificity and sensitivity in both the original and validation cohorts. The authors suggested that the approach could potentially be extended to other disease states and immunological phenotypes. According to a later analysis, most CMV-associated TCR beta chains appeared to be HLA-restricted, and the HLA associations seemed to be driven largely by CMV exposure. V-gene and J-gene trimming of TCR beta chains was associated with a missense DCLRE1C variant in a later genetic analysis, and the association was replicated in an independent cohort. For the cohort, immune exposure information was limited to CMV serostatus. When HLA alleles, especially DR and DQ, strongly co-occurred, TCR associations were difficult to assign to individual alleles. Sequencing depth was assumed to be roughly uniform across donors in the presence/absence analyses, though that assumption may not hold. An earlier analysis of approximately 540 of the donors showed that most TCR beta V segments appeared in productive rearrangements either about 87% or about 30% of the time, which broadly matched IMGT annotations. In a later analysis, TCR association rates were found to vary across HLA loci, with the most associated TCRs seen for DRB1 alleles and the fewest for HLA-C alleles. Linkage disequilibrium might explain the correlated functional status among segregating V segments, but an unknown experimental factor could not be excluded. Because some donors lacked HLA typing at each locus, the association tests relied only on the typed subset. A group of highly shared sequence variants was considered likely to be a technical artifact of the sequencing pipeline. Several of the top co-occurrence clusters appeared to be linked to parvovirus B19, influenza, CMV and Epstein-Barr virus, according to a later analysis. Roughly 17 rarely observed V segments, including chromosome 9 orphons, were excluded from the earlier analysis of approximately 600 of the donors because counts were too low. This cohort had only TCR beta chains sequenced, and the lack of alpha or paired-chain data limited which features could be detected. Three of the identified cytomegalovirus-associated TCR beta chains were confirmed in vitro to be specific for cytomegalovirus antigens. Specific HLA alleles were associated with over 15,000 TCR beta sequences at a false discovery rate of 0.05 in a later analysis. In a later genetic analysis, fewer N-insertions in productive TCRs were reported among donors in an Asian-associated ancestry cluster than the roughly 700-donor mean. Compared with equally common non-associated chains, HLA-associated TCR beta chains in a later analysis were more clonally expanded and had lower generation probabilities. Some IMGT-functional V segments, including TRBV6-2 and TRBV6-3, could not be distinguished by the 87-base-pair reads and were therefore excluded. The study listed 164 TCR beta chains as associated with cytomegalovirus. A further reported finding was that TCR beta sequences accurately predicted the HLA-A and HLA-B alleles for most subjects in the first cohort.

The cohort was made up of approximately 670 healthy bone marrow donors. At the time of sampling, every cohort member was nominally healthy, though immune exposures that went unrecorded were likely present. The donor tested CMV seropositive, placing the donor among the approximately 310 seropositive members of the cohort. Each donor provided a peripheral blood sample, and peripheral blood mononuclear cells were used for TCR beta sequencing. The Qiagen DNeasy Blood Extraction Kit was used to extract genomic DNA from the blood cell samples. Library generation was performed with the immunoSEQ multiplex PCR assay. The multiplex PCR relied on a mix of 60 forward primers for TCR Vbeta segments and 13 reverse primers for TCR Jbeta segments. The CDR3 region of rearranged TCR beta genes was amplified from genomic DNA with a multiplex PCR assay. Amplified TCR beta libraries were sequenced as 87-base-pair reads on the Illumina HiSeq System. The paper's data handling went like this. In a later analysis, 70 million to 95 million unique TCR beta chains were counted across the 666 repertoires, and roughly 11 million of these chains were shared by at least two donors. A nearest-neighbor algorithm error-corrected the raw reads and collapsed the reads into unique sequences, merging closely related sequences to remove PCR and sequencing errors. Alignment of CDR3 sequences to IMGT reference sequences was used to assign V, D and J gene segments. Each retained sequence needed at least a six-nucleotide match to both a V gene segment and a J gene segment. A rearrangement counted as productive if the CDR3 had no stop codons and remained in frame with V and J, and every other rearrangement counted as non-productive. CDR3 was defined by IMGT convention, running from the second conserved V-encoded cysteine to the conserved J-encoded phenylalanine. Sequences without an unambiguous match to a single V gene segment were excluded from the earlier analysis of several hundred of the donors. In an earlier analysis of 587 of the donors, V segments were called functional above 56.7% productive rearrangements and were called segregating when the between-donor standard deviation exceeded 5%. A statistical classification framework was built to diagnose cytomegalovirus status from the catalog of TCR beta chain sequences. A later analysis assigned V and J genes by comparing TCR nucleotide sequences with IMGT/GENE-DB human TR gene sequences. A later analysis assigned CDR3 sequences and most-parsimonious VDJ recombination scenarios with the TCRdist pipeline. In a later analysis, each TCR beta chain was defined by its CDR3 amino acid sequence together with its V-gene family, and reads without a unique V-gene family were excluded. In a later analysis, several hundred highly shared, low-generation-probability nucleotide sequences were removed to address suspected cross-contamination and a sequencing artifact. For each public chain, a later analysis derived a clonal expansion index from normalized ranks of inferred template counts within each repertoire. Generation probabilities in a later analysis came from a VDJ recombination model fitted to out-of-frame rearrangements, and those results were checked against IGoR. In a later analysis, TCR-TCR, TCR-HLA and TCR-CMV co-occurrence was scored with hypergeometric tests, and a repertoire-size bias correction was applied to TCR pairs. To estimate false discovery rates, a later analysis permuted the HLA or CMV assignments 20 times. A later analysis grouped co-occurring TCRs with DBSCAN, adding TCRdist sequence similarity when clustering within HLA-allele-positive subsets. For co-occurrence clustering, repertoires with fewer than 30,000 or more than 120,000 public chains were excluded, along with roughly five repertoires with anomalous nucleotide sharing. The source is immuneACCESS, and TCRdb retained only in-frame sequences with V and J called. Part of the clones is not carried over; for the studies checked, unresolved V genes explain less than half of this, and the remainder is unexplained. V, J and clone size reflect that table, while D and trimming were determined from the DNA. The sample table shows around 120,000 clones, and around 70% are seen once. Approximately 8.2% of the sample comes from the top ten.

Inclusive of the bounding cysteine and phenylalanine, the CDR3 is 14 residues long. The sequence is cut down to CDR3 DNA, 42 bases in frame from base 1. The CDR1 and CDR2 encoded by the germline V gene are MNHEY and SVGAGI. V is shortened by 2 bases, J by 7 bases, and the region joining them spans 12 bases. Recombination joined TRBV6-5 with TRBJ2-1; TRBD2 could be the D gene, as 6 bases match. The receptor was isolated from a woman aged 40 to 50 in good health and CMV-seropositive. The sequenced sample was PBMCs. CDR3 reads: CASSYRGLVNEQFF. The DNA is TGTGCCAGCAGTTACCGGGGACTTGTAAATGAGCAGTTCTTC.